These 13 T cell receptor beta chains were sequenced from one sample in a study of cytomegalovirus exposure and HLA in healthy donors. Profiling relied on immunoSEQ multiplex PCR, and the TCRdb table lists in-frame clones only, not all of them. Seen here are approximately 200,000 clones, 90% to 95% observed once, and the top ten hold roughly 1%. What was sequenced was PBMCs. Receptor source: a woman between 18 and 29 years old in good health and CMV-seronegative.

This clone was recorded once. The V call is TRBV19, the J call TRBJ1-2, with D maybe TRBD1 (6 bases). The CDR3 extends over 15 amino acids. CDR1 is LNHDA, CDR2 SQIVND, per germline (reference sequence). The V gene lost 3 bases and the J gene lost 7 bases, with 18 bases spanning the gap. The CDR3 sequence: CASSIHRAGLSGYTF. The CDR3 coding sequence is TGTGCCAGTAGTATCCACAGGGCGGGCCTTTCTGGCTACACCTTC.

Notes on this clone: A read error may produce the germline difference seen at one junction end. CDR3 residues: CASSQALSGTWGEQYF. In DNA form, the CDR3 reads TGTGCCAGCAGTCAAGCCCTTAGCGGGACGTGGGGCGAGCAGTACTTC. The chain carries TRBV2 and TRBJ2-7, with 8 positions matching TRBD2. This CDR3 has 16 amino acids. From germline, CDR1 is SNHLY and CDR2 FYNNEI.

The DNA of the CDR3 is TGTGCCAGCAGTTTAACCGGGACAGGAGATTCACCCCTCCACTTT. Its translation: CASSLTGTGDSPLHF. The rearrangement uses TRBV28 and TRBJ1-6, with TRBD1 matching 8 bases. Trimming took 2 bases from V and 8 from J; bases not matched to a gene: 5. The CDR3 loop spans 15 amino acids. Germline V gives CDR1 MDHEN, CDR2 SYDVKM.

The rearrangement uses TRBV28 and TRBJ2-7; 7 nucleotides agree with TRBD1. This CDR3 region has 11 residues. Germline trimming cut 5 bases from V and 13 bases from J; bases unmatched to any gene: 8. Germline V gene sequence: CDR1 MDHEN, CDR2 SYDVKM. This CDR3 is CASSLDRAIYF. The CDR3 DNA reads TGTGCCAGCAGTCTCGACAGGGCCATATACTTC. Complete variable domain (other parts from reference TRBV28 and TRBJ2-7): DVKVTQSSRYLVKRTGEKVFLECVQDMDHENMFWYRQDPGLGLRLIYFSYDVKMKEKGDIPEGYSVSREKKERFSLILESASTNQTSMYLCASSLDRAIYFGPGTRLTVT.

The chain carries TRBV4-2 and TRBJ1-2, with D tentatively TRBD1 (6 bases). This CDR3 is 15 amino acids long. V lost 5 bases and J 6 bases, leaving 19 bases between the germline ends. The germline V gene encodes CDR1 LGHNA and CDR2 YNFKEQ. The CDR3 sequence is CASSTQDGRDNGYTF. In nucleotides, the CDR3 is TGTGCCAGCAGCACCCAAGACGGGAGGGACAATGGCTACACCTTC.

CDR3 sequence: CASSLQQGLYGYTF. CDR3 sequence (DNA): TGCGCCAGCAGCCTGCAACAGGGGCTCTATGGCTACACCTTC. This sequence joins TRBV4-1 and TRBJ1-2; TRBD1 agrees at 7 bases. The V and J ends lost 4 bases and 4 bases, in that order; junction bases with no gene match: 6. The CDR3 covers 14 residues. Germline V lookup: CDR1 MGHRA, CDR2 YSYEKL.

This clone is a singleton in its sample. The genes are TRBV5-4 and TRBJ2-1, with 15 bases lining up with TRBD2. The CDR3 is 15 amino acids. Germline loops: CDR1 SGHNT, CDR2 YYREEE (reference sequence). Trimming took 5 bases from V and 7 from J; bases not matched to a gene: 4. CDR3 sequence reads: CASRGLAGGVNEQFF. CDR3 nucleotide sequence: TGTGCCAGCAGGGGACTAGCGGGAGGTGTGAATGAGCAGTTCTTC. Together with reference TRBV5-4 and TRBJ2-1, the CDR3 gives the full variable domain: ETGVTQSPTHLIKTRGQQVTLRCSSQSGHNTVSWYQQALGQGPQFIFQYYREEENGRGNFPPRFSGLQFPNYSSELNVNALELDDSALYLCASRGLAGGVNEQFFGPGTRLTVL.

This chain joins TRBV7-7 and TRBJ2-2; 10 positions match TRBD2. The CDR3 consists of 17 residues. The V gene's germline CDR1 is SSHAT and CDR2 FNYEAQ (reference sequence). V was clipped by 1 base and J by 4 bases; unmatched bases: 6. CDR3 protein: CASSLGLAGVTTGELFF. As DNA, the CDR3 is TGTGCCAGCAGCTTAGGTCTAGCGGGAGTGACCACCGGGGAGCTGTTTTTT.

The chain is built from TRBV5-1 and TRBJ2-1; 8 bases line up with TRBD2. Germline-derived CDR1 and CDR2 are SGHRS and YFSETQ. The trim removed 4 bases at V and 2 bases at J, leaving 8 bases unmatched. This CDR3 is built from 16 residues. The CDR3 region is CASSTLAGTTYNEQFF. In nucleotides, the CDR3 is TGCGCCAGCAGCACCTTAGCGGGGACCACCTACAATGAGCAGTTCTTC.

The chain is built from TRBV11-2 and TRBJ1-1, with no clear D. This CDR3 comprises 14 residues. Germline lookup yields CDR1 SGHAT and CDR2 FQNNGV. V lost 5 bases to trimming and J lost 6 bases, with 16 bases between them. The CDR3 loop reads CASSPGAQTAEAFF. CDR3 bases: TGTGCCAGCAGCCCGGGAGCCCAGACCGCTGAAGCTTTCTTT.

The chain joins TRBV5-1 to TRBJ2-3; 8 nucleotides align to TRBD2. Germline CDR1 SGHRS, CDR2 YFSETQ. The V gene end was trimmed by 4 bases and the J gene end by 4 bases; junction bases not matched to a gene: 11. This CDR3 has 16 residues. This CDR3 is CASSVLTSGGSDTQYF. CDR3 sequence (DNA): TGCGCCAGCAGCGTCCTCACTAGCGGAGGGTCAGATACGCAGTATTTT.

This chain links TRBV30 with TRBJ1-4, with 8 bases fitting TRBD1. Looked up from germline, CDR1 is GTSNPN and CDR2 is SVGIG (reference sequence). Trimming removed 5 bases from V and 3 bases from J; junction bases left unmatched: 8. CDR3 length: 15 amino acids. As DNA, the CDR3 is TGTGCCTGGGGCTTAGGGACAGGTCCTAATGAAAAACTGTTTTTT. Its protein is CAWGLGTGPNEKLFF.

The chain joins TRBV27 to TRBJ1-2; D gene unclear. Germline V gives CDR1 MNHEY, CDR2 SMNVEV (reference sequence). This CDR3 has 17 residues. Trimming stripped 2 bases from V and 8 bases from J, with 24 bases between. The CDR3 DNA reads TGTGCCAGCAGTTTACGGGTGGGTGGCATATCAACGTGGGGCTACACCTTC. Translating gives CASSLRVGGISTWGYTF.